A selection of T cell receptor beta chains follows, all from one sample in a study of early T cells in non-severe SARS-CoV-2 infection. One entry per CDR3 protein, called by TCRdb with MiXCR from the 5' RACE reads. This table holds more than 65,000 distinct CDR3 sequences, under 15% found once. The sequenced material came from whole blood. Receptor source: an adult who was a healthcare worker with PCR-confirmed SARS-CoV-2 infection or an uninfected control (not recorded which). Each CDR3 is given without its conserved first and last residue.

j_call | v_call | cdr3_length | cdr3_aa
TRBJ2-3 | TRBV6-5 | 10 | ASSNGGDTQY
TRBJ2-3 | TRBV20-1 | 13 | SARVPHRSTDTQY
TRBJ2-1 | TRBV7-7 | 14 | ASSLAISGEYNEQF
TRBJ2-3 | TRBV5-4 | 14 | ASSLDIAGGPDTQY
TRBJ2-1 | TRBV29-1 | 11 | SVGASGDNEQF
TRBJ1-2 | TRBV29-1 | 11 | SVATGYNYGYT
TRBJ1-1 | TRBV12-3/TRBV12-4 | 11 | ASSLQENTEAF
TRBJ2-4 | TRBV7-9 | 13 | ASSPPGLAKNIQY
TRBJ2-3 | TRBV29-1 | 10 | SVSQVTDTQY
TRBJ1-6 | TRBV12-3/TRBV12-4 | 10 | ASSTGKRPLH
TRBJ2-3 | TRBV3-1 | 13 | ASSQDQRNTDTQY
TRBJ2-7 | TRBV25-1 | 12 | ASSANWGVHEQY
TRBJ2-7 | TRBV6-1 | 11 | ASSAGKTTEQY
TRBJ1-4 | TRBV7-9 | 12 | ASSESGTGALLF
TRBJ2-5 | TRBV10-3 | 13 | AISDAGQGKETQY
TRBJ1-2 | TRBV3-1 | 14 | ASSHVGTGGNYGYT
TRBJ1-2 | TRBV29-1 | 11 | SGGTGGFYGYT
TRBJ1-2 | TRBV5-6 | 11 | ASSLGRTYGYT
TRBJ2-4 | TRBV29-1 | 13 | SVEDTGVAKNIQY
TRBJ1-1 | TRBV30 | 13 | AWRGTQTRGTEAF
TRBJ2-1 | TRBV2 | 14 | ASSELWTSGKNEQF
TRBJ1-4 | TRBV19 | 11 | ASRYRGAEKLF
TRBJ2-4 | TRBV29-1 | 10 | SQRTAKNIQY
TRBJ2-3 | TRBV9 | 11 | ASSPGGADTQY
TRBJ2-2 | TRBV2 | 13 | ASRNRVAYTGELF
TRBJ1-2 | TRBV29-1 | 10 | SVVGTGLGYT